These 24 T cell receptor beta chains came from one sample sequenced in a study of blood T cell repertoires in COVID-19. The protocol was immunoSEQ multiplex PCR, while the TCRdb copy is restricted to in-frame clones and leaves out a portion. This table holds 150,000 to 250,000 clones, roughly 82% found once. The sample was PBMCs or T cells enriched from blood (not recorded which). Every receptor here comes from a man aged 35-49 years who had recovered from COVID-19.

This chain uses TRBV28 with TRBJ2-2; possibly TRBD2 for D (6 bases). This CDR3 has 15 residues. Trimming pared 6 bases from V and 2 bases from J, leaving 13 bases between. The germline V gene has CDR1 MDHEN and CDR2 SYDVKM. The CDR3 region is CASSLGTLNTGELFF. In nucleotides, the CDR3 is TGTGCCAGCAGCCTCGGGACTTTAAACACCGGGGAGCTGTTTTTT.

The chain links TRBV5-6 to TRBJ2-3; the D gene is possibly TRBD2 (7 bases). The CDR3 contains 16 residues. V was trimmed by 1 base and J by 4 bases, leaving 16 bases between them. CDR1 is SGHDT and CDR2 is YYEEEE in the germline V gene. This chain's CDR3 is CASSLRAGARSDTQYF. In DNA, the CDR3 is TGTGCCAGCAGCTTGCGCGCGGGGGCGAGGTCAGATACGCAGTATTTT. The full variable domain, in which reference TRBV5-6 and TRBJ2-3 provide the parts outside the CDR3, is DAGVTQSPTHLIKTRGQQVTLRCSPKSGHDTVSWYQQALGQGPQFIFQYYEEEERQRGNFPDRFSGHQFPNYSSELNVNALLLGDSALYLCASSLRAGARSDTQYFGPGTRLTVL.

This clone was found once. The chain recombines TRBV15 with TRBJ2-7; 7 bases agree with TRBD1. Looked up from germline, CDR1 is LNHNV and CDR2 is YYDKDF (reference sequence). J lost 0 bases, V lost 7 bases, and 9 bases had no gene match. This CDR3 is 15 amino acids long. The CDR3 loop reads CATISDRSFSYEQYV. The CDR3 DNA follows: TGTGCCACCATTTCGGACAGGTCATTCTCCTACGAGCAGTACGTC.

The chain combines TRBV12-3 or TRBV12-4 with TRBJ2-5; 8 positions match TRBD1. The V and J ends lost 6 bases and 4 bases, in that order; junction bases with no gene match: 4. The CDR3 runs to 13 residues. CDR3 sequence: CASRPGGRETQYF. Written as DNA, the CDR3 is TGTGCCAGCAGACCAGGGGGCAGAGAGACCCAGTACTTC.

V usage is TRBV5-1 and J usage is TRBJ2-1, with TRBD1 as a possible D gene (6 bases). V lost 0 bases to trimming and J lost 1 base, with 8 bases between them. This CDR3 is 15 amino acids long. The germline V gene encodes CDR1 SGHRS and CDR2 YFSETQ. The CDR3 reads CASSLEGESYNEQFF. CDR3 in DNA: TGCGCCAGCAGCTTGGAGGGGGAGTCCTACAATGAGCAGTTCTTC. The variable domain in full, completed from reference TRBV5-1 and TRBJ2-1, reads KAGVTQTPRYLIKTRGQQVTLSCSPISGHRSVSWYQQTPGQGLQFLFEYFSETQRNKGNFPGRFSGRQFSNSRSEMNVSTLELGDSALYLCASSLEGESYNEQFFGPGTRLTVL.

V gene TRBV18 combines with J gene TRBJ2-1, with D possibly being TRBD2 (6 bases). CDR3 length equals 16 residues. CDR1 and CDR2 (germline): KGHSH, LQKENI. Trimming removed 4 bases at V and 7 bases at J, with 20 bases between. The CDR3 reads CASSLVKGGRLNEQFF. The CDR3 DNA sequence: TGTGCCAGCTCACTCGTCAAGGGAGGTCGGTTGAATGAGCAGTTCTTC.

This chain links TRBV7-2 with TRBJ1-2, with TRBD1 matching over 7 bases. CDR3 length: 13 residues. The junction had 6 bases not matched to a gene; V was cut back by 5 bases and J by 6 bases. Germline values: CDR1 SGHTA, CDR2 FQGNSA. The CDR3 sequence: CASSRDRVHGYTF. As DNA, the CDR3 is TGTGCCAGCAGCCGTGACAGGGTCCATGGCTACACCTTC.

CDR3 bases: TGTGCCATCAGGGACACTAGCGGTCGCTACAATGAGCAGTTCTTC. Protein product: CAIRDTSGRYNEQFF. The gene calls are TRBV10-3 and TRBJ2-1; 8 positions match TRBD2. This CDR3 has 15 residues. Losses at the gene ends were 6 bases for V and 3 bases for J; bases not matched to a gene: 7. Germline V gene data show CDR1 as ENHRY and CDR2 as SYGVKD.

J is TRBJ2-5 and V is TRBV6-2 or TRBV6-3, with 8 bases that match TRBD2. The junction had 0 bases not matched to a gene; V was cut back by 2 bases and J by 1 base. In germline, CDR1 is MNHEY, CDR2 SVGEGT. There are 14 residues in the CDR3. The CDR3 region has the DNA TGTGCCAGCAGTTACGCGGGAGGCCAAGAGACCCAGTACTTC. It codes for CASSYAGGQETQYF.

The chain employs TRBV7-2 and TRBJ2-5; weak D call: TRBD1 (5 bases). CDR3 length equals 11 residues. V gave up 4 bases and J gave up 8 bases, with 8 bases separating them. The germline V gene encodes CDR1 SGHTA and CDR2 FQGNSA. DNA for the CDR3: TGTGCCAGCAGCTCCCAGGGAACCCAGTACTTC. Translating it yields CASSSQGTQYF. The entire variable domain, with the rest obtained from reference TRBV7-2 and TRBJ2-5, is as follows: GAGVSQSPSNKVTEKGKDVELRCDPISGHTALYWYRQSLGQGLEFLIYFQGNSAPDKSGLPSDRFSAERTGGSVSTLTIQRTQQEDSAVYLCASSSQGTQYFGPGTRLLVL.

The chain recombines TRBV6-2 or TRBV6-3 with TRBJ2-7; no definite D call. The CDR3 consists of 15 residues. V dropped 3 bases and J dropped 0 bases, with 12 bases sitting between them. The germline gives CDR1 MNHEY, CDR2 SVGEGT. The CDR3 sequence is CASSYFSGPSYEQYF. The CDR3 bases are TGTGCCAGCAGTTATTTCTCCGGTCCCTCCTACGAGCAGTACTTC.

The rearrangement links TRBV28 to TRBJ2-7; 7 bases map to TRBD1. Germline CDR1 MDHEN, CDR2 SYDVKM. This CDR3 spans 14 amino acids. V lost 3 bases and J lost 3; bases outside the gene matches: 5. CDR3 sequence (DNA): TGTGCCAGCAGTTTCTCCGGGACAGACTACGAGCAGTACTTC. Protein: CASSFSGTDYEQYF.

The CDR3 sequence is CASSQDSTGGGYTF. The CDR3 DNA sequence: TGTGCCAGCAGCCAAGATTCCACAGGGGGTGGCTACACCTTC. The chain recombines TRBV4-2 with TRBJ1-2; TRBD1 matches at 8 bases. CDR3 size: 14 residues. V trimming: 0 bases; J trimming: 7 bases; junction bases outside the gene matches: 4. CDR1 is LGHNA and CDR2 is YNFKEQ in the germline V gene.

The V gene is TRBV7-2, the J gene TRBJ1-2; D gene ambiguous. This CDR3 is 15 amino acids long. V lost 1 base and J lost 5, with 14 bases in between. Looked up from germline, CDR1 is SGHTA and CDR2 is FQGNSA. DNA of the CDR3: TGTGCCAGCAGCTTAGATCTGGCGGGAAATTATGGCTACACCTTC. Protein: CASSLDLAGNYGYTF.

This chain uses TRBV4-2 with TRBJ2-7; D gene unclear. Germline V gene data show CDR1 as LGHNA and CDR2 as YNFKEQ. CDR3 size: 12 residues. The V end lost 1 base, the J end lost 5 bases, and 6 bases lay between the germline ends. CDR3 protein: CASSQVENEQYF. CDR3 nucleotide sequence: TGTGCCAGCAGCCAAGTAGAAAACGAGCAGTACTTC.

This chain links TRBV5-1 with TRBJ2-5; 8 bases map to TRBD1. The CDR3 is made up of 15 amino acids. Trimming at V came to 2 bases and at J to 1 base, leaving 4 bases not matched to a gene. Germline CDR1 SGHRS, CDR2 YFSETQ. CDR3 region: CASSFLGTGQETQYF. The CDR3 nucleotides read TGCGCCAGCAGCTTCCTCGGGACAGGCCAAGAGACCCAGTACTTC.

The chain combines TRBV2 with TRBJ2-2; D perhaps matches TRBD1 (6 bases). The CDR3 has 15 residues. Germline V gene data show CDR1 as SNHLY and CDR2 as FYNNEI. Trimming cost V 9 bases and J 5 bases, with 19 bases left between them. In DNA form, the CDR3 reads TGTGCCAGTGCCTCTAGGACAGATAGGACCGGGGAGCTGTTTTTT. This encodes CASASRTDRTGELFF. The full variable domain, completed using reference TRBV2 and TRBJ2-2, is EPEVTQTPSHQVTQMGQEVILRCVPISNHLYFYWYRQILGQKVEFLVSFYNNEISEKSEIFDDQFSVERPDGSNFTLKIRSTKLEDSAMYFCASASRTDRTGELFFGEGSRLTVL.

J is TRBJ2-1 and V is TRBV4-2; a possible D gene is TRBD1 (7 bases). CDR3 size: 14 residues. Germline V CDR1 and CDR2: LGHNA, YNFKEQ. Trimming shortened V by 3 bases and J by 8 bases, and 14 bases separated the two germline ends. The CDR3 here is CASSHPGGQDEQFF. CDR3 nucleotide sequence: TGTGCCAGCAGCCATCCAGGGGGGCAGGATGAGCAGTTCTTC.

J is TRBJ2-5 and V is TRBV6-5; 9 bases align to TRBD2. CDR3 size: 14 residues. J lost 7 bases, V lost 7 bases, and 10 bases had no gene match. Germline V lookup: CDR1 MNHEY, CDR2 SVGAGI. The CDR3 DNA is TGTGCCAGCATGACGGGACTAGCCGGGGGGACCCAGTACTTC. This codes for CASMTGLAGGTQYF.

This sequence joins TRBV19 and TRBJ2-1; D is perhaps TRBD1 (6 bases). There are 15 residues in the CDR3. Germline V gives CDR1 LNHDA, CDR2 SQIVND (reference sequence). Trimming pared 5 bases from V and 8 bases from J, leaving 19 bases between. In DNA, the CDR3 is TGTGCCAGTAGTCTATCGCAGGGGAGTTGGGATGAGCAGTTCTTC. Translating gives CASSLSQGSWDEQFF.

The chain is built from TRBV9 and TRBJ2-1; a possible D gene is TRBD1 (5 bases). Germline assignment: CDR1 SGDLS and CDR2 YYNGEE. This CDR3 region has 15 residues. Between the trimmed V and J ends, which lost 3 bases and 2 bases, there was a span of 12 bases. Written as DNA, the CDR3 is TGTGCCAGCAGCGCAGCAGGGCGGCCCTACAATGAGCAGTTCTTC. Translating it yields CASSAAGRPYNEQFF.

This clone has a handful of counts. The junction shows a germline mismatch at one end, possibly a read error. CDR3 region: CASSFLSRDSLDF. CDR3 in DNA: TGTGCCAGCAGTTTTCTCTCGCGGGACAGCCTCGATTTT. J is TRBJ1-5 and V is TRBV28; TRBD1 matches at 7 bases. CDR1 is MDHEN, CDR2 SYDVKM, per germline. This CDR3 has 13 residues.

This chain links TRBV5-6 with TRBJ2-5, with 8 bases identical to TRBD1. CDR1 SGHDT and CDR2 YYEEEE come from the germline V gene. Trimming at V came to 6 bases and at J to 0 bases, leaving 4 bases not matched to a gene. The CDR3 has 14 amino acids. CDR3 nucleotide sequence: TGTGCCAGCACAGGGGGCCAAAACCAAGAGACCCAGTACTTC. This encodes CASTGGQNQETQYF.

The rearrangement uses TRBV5-1 and TRBJ2-3, with 11 bases lining up with TRBD1. This CDR3 contains 16 residues. V gave up 0 bases and J gave up 6 bases; unmatched junction bases: 6. Germline CDR1 and CDR2: SGHRS and YFSETQ. CDR3 loop: CASSLVGQGAGDTQYF. CDR3 bases: TGCGCCAGCAGCTTGGTTGGACAGGGGGCAGGGGATACGCAGTATTTT.